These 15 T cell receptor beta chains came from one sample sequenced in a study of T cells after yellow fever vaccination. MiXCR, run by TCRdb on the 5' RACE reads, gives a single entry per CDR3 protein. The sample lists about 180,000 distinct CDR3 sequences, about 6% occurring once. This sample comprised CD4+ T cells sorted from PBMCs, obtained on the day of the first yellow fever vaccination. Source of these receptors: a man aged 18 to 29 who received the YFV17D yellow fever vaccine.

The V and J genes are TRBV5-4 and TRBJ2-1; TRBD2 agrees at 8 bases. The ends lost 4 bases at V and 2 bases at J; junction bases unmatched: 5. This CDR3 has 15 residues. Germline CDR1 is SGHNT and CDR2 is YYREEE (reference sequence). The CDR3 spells CASSPGGGAYNEQFF. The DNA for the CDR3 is TGTGCCAGCAGCCCGGGGGGGGGGGCCTACAATGAGCAGTTCTTC.

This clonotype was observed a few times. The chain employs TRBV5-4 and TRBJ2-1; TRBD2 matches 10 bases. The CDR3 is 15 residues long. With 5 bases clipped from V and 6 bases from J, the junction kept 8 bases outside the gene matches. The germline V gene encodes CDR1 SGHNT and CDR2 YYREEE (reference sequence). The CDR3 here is CASRKRGGGVNEQFF. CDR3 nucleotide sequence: TGTGCCAGCAGGAAGCGGGGGGGCGGGGTCAATGAGCAGTTCTTC.

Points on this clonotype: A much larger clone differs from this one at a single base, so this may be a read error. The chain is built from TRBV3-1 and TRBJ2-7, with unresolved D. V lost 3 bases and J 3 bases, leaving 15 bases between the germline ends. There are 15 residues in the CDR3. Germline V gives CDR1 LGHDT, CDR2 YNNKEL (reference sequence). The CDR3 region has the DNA TGTGCCAGCAGCCACGCGCCAGGCGAATACTACGAGCAGTACGTC. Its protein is CASSHAPGEYYEQYV.

The CDR3 region has the DNA TGTGCCAGCAGCTTAGCCTGGCGGGGGAGCACAGATACGCAGTATTTT. Residues: CASSLAWRGSTDTQYF. V gene TRBV7-9 combines with J gene TRBJ2-3; 7 positions agree with TRBD2. Trimming at V came to 0 bases and at J to 0 bases, leaving 3 bases not matched to a gene. This CDR3 contains 16 residues. CDR1 and CDR2 (germline): SEHNR, FQNEAQ (reference sequence).

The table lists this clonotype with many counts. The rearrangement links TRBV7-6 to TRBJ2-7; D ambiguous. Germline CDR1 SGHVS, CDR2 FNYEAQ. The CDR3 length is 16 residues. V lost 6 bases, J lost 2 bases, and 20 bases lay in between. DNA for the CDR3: TGTGCCAGCAGTCACCTCTCAATACAGAACACCTACGAGCAGTACTTC. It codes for CASSHLSIQNTYEQYF.

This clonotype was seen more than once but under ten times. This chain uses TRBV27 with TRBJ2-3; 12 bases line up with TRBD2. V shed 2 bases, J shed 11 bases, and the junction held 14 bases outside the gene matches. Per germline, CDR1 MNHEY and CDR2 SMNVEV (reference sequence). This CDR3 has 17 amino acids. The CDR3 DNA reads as TGTGCCAGCAGTTTAAAGGGTCCTAGCGGGGGGGCTTTTAAGCAGTATTTT. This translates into CASSLKGPSGGAFKQYF.

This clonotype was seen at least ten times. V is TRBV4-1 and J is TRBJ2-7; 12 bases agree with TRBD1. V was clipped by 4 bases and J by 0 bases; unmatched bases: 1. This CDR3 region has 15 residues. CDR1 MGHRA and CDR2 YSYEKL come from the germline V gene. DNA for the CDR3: TGCGCCAGCAGCCCGGGACAGGGGGCCTCCTACGAGCAGTACTTC. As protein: CASSPGQGASYEQYF.

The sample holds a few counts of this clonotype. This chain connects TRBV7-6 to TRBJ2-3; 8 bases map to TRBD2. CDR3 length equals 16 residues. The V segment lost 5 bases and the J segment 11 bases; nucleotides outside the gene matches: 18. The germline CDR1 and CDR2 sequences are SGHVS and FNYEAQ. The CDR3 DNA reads TGTGCCAGCAGCCTCATATCCGGGTCTACGGGAGGGGAGCAGTATTTT. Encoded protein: CASSLISGSTGGEQYF.

DNA of the CDR3: TGTGCCAGCAGCCCGATGGCAGGGATCACCGGGGAGCTGTTTTTT. Translated, it gives CASSPMAGITGELFF. The chain couples TRBV7-9 to TRBJ2-2; TRBD1 is a possible D gene (5 bases). This CDR3 is 15 amino acids long. Trimming stripped 5 bases from V and 4 bases from J, with 14 bases between. Germline V gives CDR1 SEHNR, CDR2 FQNEAQ (reference sequence).

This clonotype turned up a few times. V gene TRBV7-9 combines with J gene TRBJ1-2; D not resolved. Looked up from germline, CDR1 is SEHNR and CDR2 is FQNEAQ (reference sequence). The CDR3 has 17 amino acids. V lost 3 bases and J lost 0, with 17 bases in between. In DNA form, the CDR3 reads TGTGCCAGCAGCTTGTTTTTGAGTGCGGTAGCTAACTATGGCTACACCTTC. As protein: CASSLFLSAVANYGYTF.

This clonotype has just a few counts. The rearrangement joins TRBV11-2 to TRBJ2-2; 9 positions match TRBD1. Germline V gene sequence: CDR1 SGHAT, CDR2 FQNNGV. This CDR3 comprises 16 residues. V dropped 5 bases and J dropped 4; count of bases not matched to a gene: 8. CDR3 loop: CASSPPRGQGTGELFF. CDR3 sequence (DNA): TGTGCCAGCAGCCCCCCGAGGGGACAGGGCACCGGGGAGCTGTTTTTT.

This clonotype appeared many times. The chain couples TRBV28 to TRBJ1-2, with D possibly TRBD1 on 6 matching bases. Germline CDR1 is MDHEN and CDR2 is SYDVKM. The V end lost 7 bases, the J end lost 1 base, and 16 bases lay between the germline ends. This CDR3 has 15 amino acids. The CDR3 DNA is TGTGCCAGCATCACAGGGCCTAGATTTAACTATGGCTACACCTTC. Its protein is CASITGPRFNYGYTF.

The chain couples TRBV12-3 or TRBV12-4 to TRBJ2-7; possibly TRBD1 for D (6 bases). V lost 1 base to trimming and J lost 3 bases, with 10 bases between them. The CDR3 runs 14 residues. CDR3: CASSLVGQDYEQYF. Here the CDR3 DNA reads TGTGCCAGCAGTTTAGTGGGACAAGACTACGAGCAGTACTTC.

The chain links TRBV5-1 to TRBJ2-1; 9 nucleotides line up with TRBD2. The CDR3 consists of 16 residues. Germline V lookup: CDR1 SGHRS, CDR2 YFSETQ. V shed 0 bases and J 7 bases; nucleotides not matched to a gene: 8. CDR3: CASSLGGTSNLNEQFF. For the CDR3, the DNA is TGCGCCAGCAGCTTGGGGGGGACTAGCAATTTGAATGAGCAGTTCTTC.

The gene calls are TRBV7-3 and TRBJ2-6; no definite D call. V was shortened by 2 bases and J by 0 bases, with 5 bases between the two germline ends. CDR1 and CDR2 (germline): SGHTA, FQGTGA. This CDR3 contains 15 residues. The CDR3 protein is CASSLDGSGANVLTF. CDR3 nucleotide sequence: TGTGCCAGCAGCTTAGACGGCTCTGGGGCCAACGTCCTGACTTTC.